This T cell receptor beta chain stems from a study of cytomegalovirus exposure and HLA in healthy donors. Study-wide points: In vitro work confirmed that a few CMV-associated chains recognize CMV antigens. Productive status was seen about 87% or about 30% of the time for most TCR beta V segments in an earlier analysis. Later examination showed HLA-associated TCR beta chains had greater clonal expansion than equally common others.

CDR1 is GTSNPN, CDR2 SVGIG, per germline (reference sequence). The CDR3 contains 13 residues. Between the trimmed V and J ends, which lost 0 bases and 1 base, there was a span of 6 bases. Primers included in the PCR were 60 Vbeta and 13 Jbeta primers. Sequencing was performed with immunoSEQ multiplex PCR; in TCRdb, only in-frame clones are kept and a portion is missing. The sample contains 65,000 to 90,000 clones, about 78% of which appear only once. This clone has just one count. Its matching antigen is unknown. The chain is built from TRBV30 and TRBJ1-1; D is undetermined. Sequencing was performed on PBMCs. This clonotype was obtained from a woman aged 40 to 55 in good health and CMV-seropositive. CDR3 in DNA: TGTGCCTGGAGTGTACAACAGAACACTGAAGCTTTCTTT. This codes for CAWSVQQNTEAFF.